This record covers a single TCR beta chain. These data come from a study of T cell changes during pregnancy in multiple sclerosis. Assay: immunoSEQ multiplex PCR; the TCRdb copy retains only in-frame clones and omits some. The sample lists tens of thousands of clones, more than 85% seen once, with 0.5% in the top ten. In germline, CDR1 is LNHDA, CDR2 SQIVND (reference sequence). This CDR3 has 16 residues. The V and J ends lost 0 bases and 3 bases respectively, with 15 bases between them. The sequencing used CD4+ T cells from peripheral blood mononuclear cells, collected in the second trimester of pregnancy. V gene TRBV19 combines with J gene TRBJ2-7, with TRBD2 as a possible D gene (6 bases). The source of this sequence is a female donor in good health, enrolled as a control in a pregnancy study. CDR3 in DNA: TGTGCCAGTAGTATAGATCCCCGGCGGGGTTACTACGAGCAGTACTTC. Translation: CASSIDPRRGYYEQYF.